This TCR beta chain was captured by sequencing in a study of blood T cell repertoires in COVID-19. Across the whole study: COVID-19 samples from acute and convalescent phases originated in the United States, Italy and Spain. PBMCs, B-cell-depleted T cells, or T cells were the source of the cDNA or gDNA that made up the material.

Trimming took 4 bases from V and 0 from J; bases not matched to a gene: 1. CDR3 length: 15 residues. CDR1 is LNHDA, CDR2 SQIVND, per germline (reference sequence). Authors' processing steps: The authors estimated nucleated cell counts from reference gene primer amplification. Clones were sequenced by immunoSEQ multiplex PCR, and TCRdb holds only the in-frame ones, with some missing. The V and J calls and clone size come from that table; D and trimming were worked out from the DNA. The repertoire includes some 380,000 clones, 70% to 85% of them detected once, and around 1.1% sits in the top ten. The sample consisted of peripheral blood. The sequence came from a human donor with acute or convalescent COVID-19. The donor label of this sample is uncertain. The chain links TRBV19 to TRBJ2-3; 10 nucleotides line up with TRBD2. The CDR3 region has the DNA TGTGCCAGTAGTACGACTAGCGGGAGCACAGATACGCAGTATTTT. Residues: CASSTTSGSTDTQYF.